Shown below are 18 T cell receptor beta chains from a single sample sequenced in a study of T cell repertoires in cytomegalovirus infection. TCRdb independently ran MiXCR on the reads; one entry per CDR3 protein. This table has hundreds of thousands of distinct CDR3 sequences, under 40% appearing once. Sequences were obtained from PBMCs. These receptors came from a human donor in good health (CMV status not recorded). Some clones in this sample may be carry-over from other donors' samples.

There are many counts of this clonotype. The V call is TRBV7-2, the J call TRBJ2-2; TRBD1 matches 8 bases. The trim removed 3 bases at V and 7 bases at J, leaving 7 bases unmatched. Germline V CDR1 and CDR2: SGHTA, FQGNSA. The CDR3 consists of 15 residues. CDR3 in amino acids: CASSLQGAQGGELFF. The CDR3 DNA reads TGTGCCAGCAGCTTGCAGGGGGCGCAGGGCGGGGAGCTGTTTTTT.

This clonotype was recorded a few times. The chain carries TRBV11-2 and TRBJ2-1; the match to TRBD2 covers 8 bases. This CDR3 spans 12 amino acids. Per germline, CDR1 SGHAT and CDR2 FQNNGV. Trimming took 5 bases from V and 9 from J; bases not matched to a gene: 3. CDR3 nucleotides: TGTGCCAGCAGCCACGGGGGGGGTGAGCAGTTCTTC. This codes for CASSHGGGEQFF.

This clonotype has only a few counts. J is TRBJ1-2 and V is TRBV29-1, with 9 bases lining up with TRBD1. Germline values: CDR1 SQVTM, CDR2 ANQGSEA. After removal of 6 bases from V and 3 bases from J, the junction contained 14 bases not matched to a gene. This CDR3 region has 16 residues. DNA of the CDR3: TGCAGCGTCCCTCCCACCGGGACAGGGTCTGACTATGGCTACACCTTC. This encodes CSVPPTGTGSDYGYTF. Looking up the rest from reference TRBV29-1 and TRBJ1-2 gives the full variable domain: SAVISQKPSRDICQRGTSLTIQCQVDSQVTMMFWYRQQPGQSLTLIATANQGSEATYESGFVIDKFPISRPNLTFSTLTVSNMSPEDSSIYLCSVPPTGTGSDYGYTFGSGTRLTVV.

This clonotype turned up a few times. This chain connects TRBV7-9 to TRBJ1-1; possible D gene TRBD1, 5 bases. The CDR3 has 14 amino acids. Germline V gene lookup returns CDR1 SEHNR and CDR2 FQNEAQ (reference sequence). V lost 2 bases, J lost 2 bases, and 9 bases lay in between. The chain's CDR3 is CASSLLQANTEAFF. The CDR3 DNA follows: TGTGCCAGCAGCTTATTACAGGCTAACACTGAAGCTTTCTTT.

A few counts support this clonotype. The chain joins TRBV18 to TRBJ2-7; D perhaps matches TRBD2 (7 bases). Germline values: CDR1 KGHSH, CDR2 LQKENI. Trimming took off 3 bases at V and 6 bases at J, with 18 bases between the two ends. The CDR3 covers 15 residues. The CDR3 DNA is TGTGCCAGCTCACCGCTTTTAAACAGGGAGGGCGAGCAGTACTTC. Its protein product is CASSPLLNREGEQYF. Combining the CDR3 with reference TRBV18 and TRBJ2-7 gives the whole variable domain NAGVMQNPRHLVRRRGQEARLRCSPMKGHSHVYWYRQLPEEGLKFMVYLQKENIIDESGMPKERFSAEFPKEGPSILRIQQVVRGDSAAYFCASSPLLNREGEQYFGPGTRLTVT.

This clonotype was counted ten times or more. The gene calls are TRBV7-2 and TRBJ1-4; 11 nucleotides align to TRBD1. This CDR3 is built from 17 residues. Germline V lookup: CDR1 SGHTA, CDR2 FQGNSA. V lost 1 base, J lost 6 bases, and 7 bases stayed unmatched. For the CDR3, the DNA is TGTGCCAGCAGCTTAGATCTCCGGACAGGGGGCGATGAAAAACTGTTTTTT. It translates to CASSLDLRTGGDEKLFF.

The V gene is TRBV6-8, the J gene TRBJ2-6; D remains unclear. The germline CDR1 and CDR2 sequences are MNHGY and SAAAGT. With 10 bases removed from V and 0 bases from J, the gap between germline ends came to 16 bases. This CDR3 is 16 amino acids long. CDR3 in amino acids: CAINQFGVSGANVLTF. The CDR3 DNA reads TGTGCCATCAACCAGTTCGGCGTCTCTGGGGCCAACGTCCTGACTTTC.

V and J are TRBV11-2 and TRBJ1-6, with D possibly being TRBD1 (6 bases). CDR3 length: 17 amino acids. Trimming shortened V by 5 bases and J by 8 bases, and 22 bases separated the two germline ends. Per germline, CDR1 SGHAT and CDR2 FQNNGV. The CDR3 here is CASSPRPGVFGDSPLHF. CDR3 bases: TGTGCCAGCAGCCCCCGTCCAGGGGTATTCGGGGATTCACCCCTCCACTTT.

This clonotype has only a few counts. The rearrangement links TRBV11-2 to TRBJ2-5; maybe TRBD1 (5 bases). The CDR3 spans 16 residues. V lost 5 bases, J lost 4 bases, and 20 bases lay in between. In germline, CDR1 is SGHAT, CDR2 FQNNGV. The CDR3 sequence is CASSPPWVGAAETQYF. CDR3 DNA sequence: TGTGCCAGCAGCCCCCCCTGGGTTGGGGCCGCAGAGACCCAGTACTTC.

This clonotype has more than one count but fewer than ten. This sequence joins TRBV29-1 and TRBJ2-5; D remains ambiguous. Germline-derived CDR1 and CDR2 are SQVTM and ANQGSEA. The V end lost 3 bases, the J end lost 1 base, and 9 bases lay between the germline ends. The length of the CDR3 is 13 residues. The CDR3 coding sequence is TGCAGCGTTGAGGTGGGCGCCCAAGAGACCCAGTACTTC. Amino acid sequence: CSVEVGAQETQYF. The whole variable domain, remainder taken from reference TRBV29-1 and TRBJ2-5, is SAVISQKPSRDICQRGTSLTIQCQVDSQVTMMFWYRQQPGQSLTLIATANQGSEATYESGFVIDKFPISRPNLTFSTLTVSNMSPEDSSIYLCSVEVGAQETQYFGPGTRLLVL.

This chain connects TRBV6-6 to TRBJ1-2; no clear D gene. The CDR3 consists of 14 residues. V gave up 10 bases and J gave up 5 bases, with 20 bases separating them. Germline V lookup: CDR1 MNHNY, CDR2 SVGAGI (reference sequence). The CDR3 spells CATATGARPYGYTF. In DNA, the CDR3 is TGTGCCACCGCGACGGGTGCCAGACCTTATGGCTACACCTTC.

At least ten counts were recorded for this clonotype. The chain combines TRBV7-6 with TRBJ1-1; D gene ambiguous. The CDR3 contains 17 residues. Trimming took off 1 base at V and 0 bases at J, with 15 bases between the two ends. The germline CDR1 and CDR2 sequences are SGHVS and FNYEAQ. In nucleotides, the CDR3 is TGTGCCAGCAGCTTAGTTAGGTTTGGCAGCCTGAACACTGAAGCTTTCTTT. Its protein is CASSLVRFGSLNTEAFF.

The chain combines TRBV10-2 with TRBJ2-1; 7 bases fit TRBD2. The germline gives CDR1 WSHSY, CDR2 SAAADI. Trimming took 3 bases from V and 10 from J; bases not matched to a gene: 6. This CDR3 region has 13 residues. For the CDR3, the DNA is TGCGCCAGCAGTGACGTTAGTAGCGGGGAGCAGTTCTTC. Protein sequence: CASSDVSSGEQFF.

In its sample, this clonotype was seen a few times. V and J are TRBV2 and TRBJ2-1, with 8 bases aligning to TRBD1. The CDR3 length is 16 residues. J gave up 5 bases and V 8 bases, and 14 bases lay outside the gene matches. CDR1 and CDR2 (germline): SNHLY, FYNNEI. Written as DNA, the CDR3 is TGTGCCAGCCCCGGGGGAGACAGGGGTTCCAACAATGAGCAGTTCTTC. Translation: CASPGGDRGSNNEQFF.

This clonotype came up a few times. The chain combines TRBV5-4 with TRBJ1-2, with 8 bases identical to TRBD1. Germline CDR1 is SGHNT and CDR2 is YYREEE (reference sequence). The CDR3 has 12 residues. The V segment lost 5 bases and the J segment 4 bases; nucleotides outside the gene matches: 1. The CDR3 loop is CASRGQAYGYTF. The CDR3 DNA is TGTGCCAGCAGGGGACAGGCCTATGGCTACACCTTC.

The CDR3 is CASSLGRQRQETQYF. The CDR3 coding sequence is TGTGCCAGCAGTTTAGGCAGACAGAGACAAGAGACCCAGTACTTC. The chain is built from TRBV27 and TRBJ2-5; a weak D match, TRBD1 (5 bases). V dropped 2 bases and J dropped 2 bases, with 12 bases sitting between them. The length of the CDR3 is 15 residues. From germline, CDR1 is MNHEY and CDR2 SMNVEV (reference sequence).

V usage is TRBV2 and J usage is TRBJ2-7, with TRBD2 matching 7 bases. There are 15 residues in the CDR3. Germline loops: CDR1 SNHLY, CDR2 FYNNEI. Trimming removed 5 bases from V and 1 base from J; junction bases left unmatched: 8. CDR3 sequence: CASSLMGGGSYEQYF. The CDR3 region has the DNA TGTGCCAGCAGTTTAATGGGCGGGGGATCCTACGAGCAGTACTTC.

The CDR3 DNA sequence: TGTGCCAGCAGCTGGGCCGGGGGCGCAGATACGCAGTATTTT. This codes for CASSWAGGADTQYF. The chain has TRBV7-3 and TRBJ2-3; D possibly matches TRBD1 or TRBD2 (6 bases each). The germline V gene has CDR1 SGHTA and CDR2 FQGTGA. CDR3 length equals 14 residues. V was pared by 4 bases and J by 4 bases, with 12 bases between.